Presented here are 24 T cell receptor beta chains from one specimen sequenced in a study of T cell responses to AZD1222 COVID-19 vaccine. This table comes from immunoSEQ multiplex PCR, and its TCRdb copy is limited to in-frame clones, with some not included. The repertoire holds over 15,000 clones, with roughly four fifths as singletons. The sample in question was peripheral blood, obtained 28 days after the second AZD1222 dose. The origin of the receptors is an adult who received the AZD1222 COVID-19 vaccine.

The chain uses TRBV30 and TRBJ1-6; no firm D call. The germline CDR1 and CDR2 sequences are GTSNPN and SVGIG (reference sequence). The V end was cut by 2 bases, the J end by 0 bases, with 11 bases between. The CDR3 runs 16 residues. In DNA form, the CDR3 reads TGTGCCTGGAGTCCGCGTCAGAGCTCCTATAATTCACCCCTCCACTTT. This encodes CAWSPRQSSYNSPLHF.

This clone counts as medium-sized. V is TRBV7-9 and J is TRBJ2-3, with D uncertain. V was shortened by 5 bases and J by 2 bases, with 17 bases between the two germline ends. This CDR3 has 16 amino acids. Germline values: CDR1 SEHNR, CDR2 FQNEAQ (reference sequence). For the CDR3, the DNA is TGTGCCAGCAGCCCCTCAAGGGCCAAAGTCACAGATACGCAGTATTTT. Protein sequence: CASSPSRAKVTDTQYF.

This chain joins TRBV24-1 and TRBJ2-2; 8 positions match TRBD1. The ends lost 4 bases at V and 5 bases at J; junction bases unmatched: 11. The CDR3 has 17 residues. Germline CDR1 and CDR2: KGHDR and SFDVKD. The CDR3 loop reads CATSDPRTGSGTGELFF. The DNA for the CDR3 is TGTGCCACCAGTGACCCCCGGACAGGGTCGGGGACCGGGGAGCTGTTTTTT.

This clone was seen more than once but under ten times. The genes are TRBV4-2 and TRBJ1-4; 7 nucleotides agree with TRBD1. V was clipped by 1 base and J by 8 bases; unmatched bases: 7. Germline values: CDR1 LGHNA, CDR2 YNFKEQ. The CDR3 length is 15 residues. The CDR3 sequence is CASSQGEGAREKLFF. The DNA for the CDR3 is TGTGCCAGCAGCCAAGGCGAGGGGGCTCGAGAAAAACTGTTTTTT.

This clone was observed a handful of times. The rearrangement joins TRBV7-2 to TRBJ1-5, with D possibly matching TRBD1 (5 bases). Germline CDR1 and CDR2: SGHTA and FQGNSA. The CDR3 has 19 residues. Trimming shortened V by 2 bases and J by 1 base, and 21 bases separated the two germline ends. CDR3 protein: CASSLLQGKSLGSNQPQHF. The CDR3 DNA sequence: TGTGCCAGCAGCTTATTGCAGGGAAAGAGCCTAGGAAGCAATCAGCCCCAGCATTTT.

V and J are TRBV25-1 and TRBJ2-7, with D possibly TRBD2 on 6 matching bases. V lost 4 bases to trimming and J lost 10 bases, with 20 bases between them. The CDR3 covers 14 residues. The germline CDR1 and CDR2 sequences are MGHDK and SYGVNS. The CDR3, as DNA: TGTGCCAGCAGTGGAACAATCGAGGGGAGGTATCAGTACTTC. Translation: CASSGTIEGRYQYF.

This clone was seen only a few times. The chain links TRBV24-1 to TRBJ1-5; TRBD1 might be the D (6 bases). CDR1 and CDR2 (germline): KGHDR, SFDVKD. Trimming pared 3 bases from V and 6 bases from J, leaving 14 bases between. The CDR3 contains 15 residues. CDR3 DNA: TGTGCCACCAGTGATGGGAGGGGGGGAAGTCAGCCCCAGCATTTT. Its translation is CATSDGRGGSQPQHF.

The V gene is TRBV2, the J gene TRBJ2-2; D is uncertain. V lost 7 bases, J lost 1 base, and 10 bases lay in between. The CDR3 loop spans 14 amino acids. From germline, CDR1 is SNHLY and CDR2 FYNNEI. CDR3 in amino acids: CASIKDGNTGELFF. The CDR3 DNA is TGTGCCAGCATTAAGGACGGGAACACCGGGGAGCTGTTTTTT.

This clone was seen once. The rearrangement joins TRBV11-3 to TRBJ2-1, with 7 positions matching TRBD1. Germline CDR1 reads SGHNT; CDR2 reads YENEEA. J lost 8 bases, V lost 6 bases, and 7 bases had no gene match. This CDR3 is built from 13 residues. Written as DNA, the CDR3 is TGTGCCAGCAGTTTGACAGGGTACCATGAGCAGTTCTTC. Protein sequence: CASSLTGYHEQFF.

J is TRBJ2-7 and V is TRBV6-4; 8 bases line up with TRBD1. The CDR3 spans 13 residues. Trimming at V came to 9 bases and at J to 7 bases, leaving 11 bases not matched to a gene. Germline V gene data show CDR1 as MRHNA and CDR2 as SNTAGT. CDR3 protein: CARIGQGHVEQYF. Written as DNA, the CDR3 is TGTGCCAGGATAGGACAGGGACATGTGGAGCAGTACTTC.

This chain uses TRBV6-2 or TRBV6-3 with TRBJ1-1; D unresolved. In germline, CDR1 is MNHEY, CDR2 SVGEGT. There are 13 residues in the CDR3. The ends were cut back, 2 bases at V and 6 bases at J, with 10 bases in the middle. This CDR3 is CASSYGVFSEAFF. CDR3 DNA: TGTGCCAGCAGTTACGGGGTTTTCTCTGAAGCTTTCTTT.

This chain links TRBV29-1 with TRBJ2-3, with 7 bases that match TRBD2. Trimming removed 7 bases from V and 3 bases from J; junction bases left unmatched: 10. The CDR3 is made up of 14 amino acids. Germline V lookup: CDR1 SQVTM, CDR2 ANQGSEA. The DNA of the CDR3 is TGCAGCGCAGAAAGCGGGGTGGGAACAGATACGCAGTATTTT. As protein: CSAESGVGTDTQYF.

The V gene is TRBV5-1, the J gene TRBJ2-1; D is perhaps TRBD2 (6 bases). The CDR3 totals 15 residues. V was clipped by 1 base and J by 7 bases, with 15 bases between them. Germline CDR1 is SGHRS and CDR2 is YFSETQ. Here the CDR3 DNA reads TGCGCCAGCAGCTTGCTCAGGGTAGGAGGGAATGAGCAGTTCTTC. It specifies CASSLLRVGGNEQFF.

Concerning this clone: Sequence at one end of the junction differs from germline and may be a read error. This chain links TRBV3-1 (or the pseudogene TRBV3-2) with TRBJ2-1, with 11 bases identical to TRBD1. The CDR3 has 16 amino acids. Germline loops: CDR1 LGHDT, CDR2 YNNKEL (reference sequence). DNA of the CDR3: TGTGCCAGCACCCAAAGGGGACAGGGGGGTAGTGGAGAGCAGTTCTTC. This codes for CASTQRGQGGSGEQFF.

V gene TRBV4-3 combines with J gene TRBJ2-3; 9 nucleotides line up with TRBD2. Germline V gene lookup returns CDR1 LGHNA and CDR2 YSLEER. The CDR3 loop spans 15 amino acids. V shed 1 base and J 8 bases; nucleotides not matched to a gene: 7. The CDR3 DNA follows: TGCGCCAGCAGCCAAGGGAGCGGGGGGCCCGGTACGCAGTATTTT. Its protein product is CASSQGSGGPGTQYF.

CDR3 region: CASSPTAGTGVAGANVLTF. The CDR3 nucleotides are TGTGCCAGCTCACCAACCGCCGGGACAGGGGTCGCTGGGGCCAACGTCCTGACTTTC. The rearrangement uses TRBV18 and TRBJ2-6, with 10 bases aligning to TRBD1. This CDR3 is built from 19 residues. CDR1 is KGHSH, CDR2 LQKENI, per germline. V lost 2 bases and J lost 2; bases outside the gene matches: 9.

This chain links TRBV7-9 with TRBJ1-1; TRBD1 aligns across 9 bases. Germline lookup yields CDR1 SEHNR and CDR2 FQNEAQ (reference sequence). The CDR3 has 14 residues. With V trimmed by 5 bases and J by 11 bases, 12 bases remained unmatched. This CDR3 reads CASSTYRDRVDAFF. CDR3 in DNA: TGTGCCAGCAGCACATACCGGGACAGGGTTGACGCTTTCTTT.

The chain carries TRBV7-2 and TRBJ2-7; TRBD2 aligns across 7 bases. Trimming at V came to 1 base and at J to 2 bases, leaving 2 bases not matched to a gene. This CDR3 has 14 residues. Germline V lookup: CDR1 SGHTA, CDR2 FQGNSA. The CDR3 is CASSLVAGAYEQYF. CDR3 in DNA: TGTGCCAGCAGCTTAGTGGCGGGAGCCTACGAGCAGTACTTC.

The rearrangement joins TRBV3-1 (or the pseudogene TRBV3-2) to TRBJ1-5; 7 bases are shared with TRBD1. With V trimmed by 3 bases and J by 5 bases, 7 bases remained unmatched. This CDR3 comprises 15 residues. Germline V gene lookup returns CDR1 LGHDT and CDR2 YNNKEL (reference sequence). The CDR3 loop is CASSQGDREDQPQHF. CDR3 nucleotide sequence: TGTGCCAGCAGCCAGGGTGACAGGGAAGATCAGCCCCAGCATTTT.

In its sample, this clone was seen a few times. The chain employs TRBV9 and TRBJ1-2; maybe TRBD1 (6 bases). Trimming pared 4 bases from V and 0 bases from J, leaving 16 bases between. This CDR3 spans 16 amino acids. CDR1 and CDR2 (germline): SGDLS, YYNGEE. The CDR3 DNA follows: TGTGCCAGCAGCCCTGGAGGGGGGTCGGCTAACTATGGCTACACCTTC. Translating gives CASSPGGGSANYGYTF.

V and J are TRBV5-4 and TRBJ2-7, with 12 bases fitting TRBD1. V shed 0 bases and J 9 bases; nucleotides not matched to a gene: 4. Germline V gene data show CDR1 as SGHNT and CDR2 as YYREEE (reference sequence). The length of the CDR3 is 14 residues. Written as DNA, the CDR3 is TGTGCCAGCAGCTTGGAGGGACAGGGGGCGGTGCAGTACTTC. Translating it yields CASSLEGQGAVQYF.

This chain links TRBV19 with TRBJ1-5, with no clear D. This CDR3 comprises 15 residues. The V end lost 4 bases, the J end lost 3 bases, and 13 bases lay between the germline ends. The germline V gene has CDR1 LNHDA and CDR2 SQIVND (reference sequence). The DNA of the CDR3 is TGTGCCAGTAGTAGTATATCAGACACCAATCAGCCCCAGCATTTT. Protein product: CASSSISDTNQPQHF.

The rearrangement links TRBV27 to TRBJ1-4; TRBD1 might be the D (6 bases). Germline V CDR1 and CDR2: MNHEY, SMNVEV (reference sequence). V lost 3 bases, J lost 5 bases, and 16 bases lay in between. The length of the CDR3 is 16 residues. For the CDR3, the DNA is TGTGCCAGCAGTTTTGCGGGGGGGGCGCGAAATGAAAAACTGTTTTTT. Residues: CASSFAGGARNEKLFF.

A single count supports this clone. This chain joins TRBV29-1 and TRBJ2-7, with 9 bases that match TRBD1. Germline V gene lookup returns CDR1 SQVTM and CDR2 ANQGSEA. This CDR3 comprises 16 residues. V lost 3 bases to trimming and J lost 3 bases; unmatched junction nucleotides: 12. CDR3 sequence reads: CSVDSDRGSSIYEQYF. In nucleotides, the CDR3 is TGCAGCGTTGACTCGGACAGGGGTAGTTCGATCTACGAGCAGTACTTC.